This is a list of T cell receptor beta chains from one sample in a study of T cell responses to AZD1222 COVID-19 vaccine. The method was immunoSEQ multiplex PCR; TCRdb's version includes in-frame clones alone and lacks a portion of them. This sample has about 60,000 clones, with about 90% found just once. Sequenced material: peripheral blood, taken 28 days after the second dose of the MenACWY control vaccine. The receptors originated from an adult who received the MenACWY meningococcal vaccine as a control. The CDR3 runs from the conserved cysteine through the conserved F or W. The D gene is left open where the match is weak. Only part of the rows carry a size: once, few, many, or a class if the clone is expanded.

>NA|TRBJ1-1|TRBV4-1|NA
TGCGCCAGCAGCCAAGGGGCGTTAGCTGAAGCTTTCTTT
CASSQGALAEAFF
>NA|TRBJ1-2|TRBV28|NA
TGTGCCACTAGTACTGGGGAAGGCTATGGCTACACCTTC
CATSTGEGYGYTF
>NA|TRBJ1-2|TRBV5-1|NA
TGCGCCAGCAGCTTGGAGGCCCGCGGGTACACCTTC
CASSLEARGYTF
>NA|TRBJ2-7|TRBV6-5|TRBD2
TGTGCCAGCAGTCGGACTAGCGGGCTTAGCGAGCAGTACTTC
CASSRTSGLSEQYF
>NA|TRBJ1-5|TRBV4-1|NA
TGCGCCAGCAGCCAAGATAGATCCGACAATCAGCCCCAGCATTTT
CASSQDRSDNQPQHF
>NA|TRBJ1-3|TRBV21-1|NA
TGTGCCAGCAGCAAGAGGCCCAGGACCCATTCTGGAAACACCATATATTTT
CASSKRPRTHSGNTIYF
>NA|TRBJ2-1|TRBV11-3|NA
TGTGCCAGCACGACAGGTGATGGCAATGAGCAGTTCTTC
CASTTGDGNEQFF
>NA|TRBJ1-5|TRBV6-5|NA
TGTGCCAGCAGTTACTTGGCTGACAGCAATCAGCCCCAGCATTTT
CASSYLADSNQPQHF
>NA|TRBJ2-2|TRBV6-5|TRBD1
TGTGCCAGCAGTTACTCGCAGGGGGCTTACACCGGGGAGCTGTTTTTT
CASSYSQGAYTGELFF
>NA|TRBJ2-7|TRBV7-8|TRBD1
TGTGCCAGCAGCTATGGGACAGGGGGACCCTACGAGCAGTACTTC
CASSYGTGGPYEQYF
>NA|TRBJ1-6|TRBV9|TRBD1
TGTGCCAGCAGCGGGGACAGGGGATCCTATAATTCACCCCTCCACTTT
CASSGDRGSYNSPLHF
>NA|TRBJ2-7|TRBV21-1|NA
TGTGCCAGGGTAACAGGGAGGTACGAGCAGTACTTC
CARVTGRYEQYF
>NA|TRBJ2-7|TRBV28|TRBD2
TGTGCCAGCAGTTTCGACCTCGGGGGGGAGCAGTACTTC
CASSFDLGGEQYF
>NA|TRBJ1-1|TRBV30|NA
TGTGCCTGGAGTGTAAGCGTTGAAGCTTTCTTT
CAWSVSVEAFF
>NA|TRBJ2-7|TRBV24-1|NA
TGTGCCACCAGTGAAAACAAACAAACAGGGTCCGACGAGCAGTACTTC
CATSENKQTGSDEQYF
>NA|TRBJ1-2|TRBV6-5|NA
TGTGCCAGCAGCGCTGACAGTTCCTTCTATGGCTACACCTTC
CASSADSSFYGYTF
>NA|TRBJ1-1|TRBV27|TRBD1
TGTGCCAGCAGTGCCGGGACAGGGGTCTCCTTAGTAGCTTTCTTT
CASSAGTGVSLVAFF
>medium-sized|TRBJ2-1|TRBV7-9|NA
TGTGCCAGTAGGGGGACCTACAATGAGCAGTTCTTC
CASRGTYNEQFF
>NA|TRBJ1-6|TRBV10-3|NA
TGTGCCACCCGACCCGGACTAGAGGGTAATTCACCCCTCCACTTT
CATRPGLEGNSPLHF
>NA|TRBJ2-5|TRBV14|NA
TGTGCCAGCAGCCGCAATACAGGTCTTCTAGGGACCCAGTACTTC
CASSRNTGLLGTQYF
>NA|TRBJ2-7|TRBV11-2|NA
TGTGCCAGCAGCCTCGAACAGGGTGCGGCGGTATACGAGCAGTACTTC
CASSLEQGAAVYEQYF
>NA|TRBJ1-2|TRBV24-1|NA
TGTGCCACCAGTGCCCCGGGGAGCTATGGCTACACCTTC
CATSAPGSYGYTF
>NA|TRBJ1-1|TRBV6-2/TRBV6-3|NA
TGTGCCAGCAGTTATCGGCTGAACACTGAAGCTTTCTTT
CASSYRLNTEAFF
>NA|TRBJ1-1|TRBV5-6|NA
TGTGCCAGCAGCGAACAGGAGAACACTGAAGCTTTCTTT
CASSEQENTEAFF
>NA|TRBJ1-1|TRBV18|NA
TGTGCCAGCTCACCGGGGGAACCCACTGAAGCTTTCTTT
CASSPGEPTEAFF
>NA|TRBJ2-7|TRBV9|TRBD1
TGTGCCAGCAGCGGGGGAACCGCCGGGACAGGGAACGAGCAGTACTTC
CASSGGTAGTGNEQYF
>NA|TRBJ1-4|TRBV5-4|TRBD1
TGTGCCAGCAGCTTCGACAGGGGGCGGGAAAAACTGTTTTTT
CASSFDRGREKLFF
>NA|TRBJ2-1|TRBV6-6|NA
TGTGCCAGCCAACGTACCGTGCTAAATGAGCAGTTCTTC
CASQRTVLNEQFF
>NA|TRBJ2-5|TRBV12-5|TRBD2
TGTGCTAGTGGCCCGGGGGGGCGGGACTCACAAGAGACCCAGTACTTC
CASGPGGRDSQETQYF
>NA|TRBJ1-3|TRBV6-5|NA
TGTGCCGGGGGGGTCAGCTCTGGAAACACCATATATTTT
CAGGVSSGNTIYF
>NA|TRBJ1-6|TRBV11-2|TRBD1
TGTGCCAGCAGCTCCCGGGACAGGGACATTTCACCCCTCCACTTT
CASSSRDRDISPLHF
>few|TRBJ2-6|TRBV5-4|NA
TGTGCCAGCAGCTTGTCTGGGGCCAACGTCCTGACTTTC
CASSLSGANVLTF
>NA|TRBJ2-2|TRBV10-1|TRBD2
TGCGCCAGCAGTCCCGGGAGGGGTGCCGGGGAGCTGTTTTTT
CASSPGRGAGELFF
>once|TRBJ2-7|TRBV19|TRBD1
TGTGCCAGTAGTTCTCGACAGGGGCAGGTGTACGAGCAGTACTTC
CASSSRQGQVYEQYF
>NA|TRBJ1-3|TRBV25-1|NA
TGTGCCAGCAGTGAATATTGGGGAAACACCATATATTTT
CASSEYWGNTIYF
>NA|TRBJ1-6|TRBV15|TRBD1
TGTGCCACCAGCAGAGTAGGGACAGGAAATTCACCCCTCCACTTT
CATSRVGTGNSPLHF
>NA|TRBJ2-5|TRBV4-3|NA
TGCGCCACCGGACAGACGGGGGAAGAGACCCAGTACTTC
CATGQTGEETQYF
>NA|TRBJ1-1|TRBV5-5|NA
TGTGCCAGCAGCCGCGACGGTGAAGCTTTCTTT
CASSRDGEAFF
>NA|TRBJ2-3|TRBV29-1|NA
TGCAGCGTTTCGGGGGGCCTGTTAAGCACAGATACGCAGTATTTT
CSVSGGLLSTDTQYF
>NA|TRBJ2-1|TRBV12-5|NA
TGTGCTAGTGGTTTGGTAATATGGGAGCAGTTCTTC
CASGLVIWEQFF
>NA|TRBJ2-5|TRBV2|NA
TGTGCCAGCAGTTCCTTGGGGACCGACCAAGAGACCCAGTACTTC
CASSSLGTDQETQYF
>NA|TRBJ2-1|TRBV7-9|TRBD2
TGTGCCAGCAGCTCAAGACTAGCGGGGGGGAACTCCTACAATGAGCAGTTCTTC
CASSSRLAGGNSYNEQFF
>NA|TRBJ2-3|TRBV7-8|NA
TGTGCCAGCACCCTATCGGAGGTCACAGATACGCAGTATTTT
CASTLSEVTDTQYF
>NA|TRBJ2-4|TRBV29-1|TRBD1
TGCAGCGTTGAAGATTCAGGGGGCAAAAACATTCAGTACTTC
CSVEDSGGKNIQYF
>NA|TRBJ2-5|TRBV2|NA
TGTGCCAGCAGTGAAGCGACCCCCGCCCAGTACTTC
CASSEATPAQYF
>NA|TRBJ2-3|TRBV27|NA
TGTGCCAGCAGTTTAAAAGGTTCCACAGATACGCAGTATTTT
CASSLKGSTDTQYF
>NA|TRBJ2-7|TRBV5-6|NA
TGTGCCAGCAGCCTAGGCTACGAGCAGTACTTC
CASSLGYEQYF
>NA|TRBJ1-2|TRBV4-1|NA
TGCGCCAGCAGCCAAGAGGGCCTAACCTATGGCTACACCTTC
CASSQEGLTYGYTF
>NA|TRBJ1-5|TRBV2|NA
TGTGCCAGCAGTGTGTGGGACCCCGATCAGCCCCAGCATTTT
CASSVWDPDQPQHF
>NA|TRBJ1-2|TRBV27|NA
TGTGCCAGCGGGGACGGCTTCAACTATGGCTACACCTTC
CASGDGFNYGYTF
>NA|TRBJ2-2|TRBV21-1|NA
TGTGCCAGGGACTGTGAGCTGTTTTTT
CARDCELFF
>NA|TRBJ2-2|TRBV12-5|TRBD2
TGTGCTAGTGGCCGGACTAGGAACACCGGGGAGCTGTTTTTT
CASGRTRNTGELFF